This is a list of T cell receptor beta chains from one sample in a study of STAT5B mutations in CD4+ large granular lymphocyte leukemia. The repertoire was sequenced with immunoSEQ multiplex PCR; TCRdb's copy has only in-frame clones and lacks some. The data show 3,500 to 5,500 clones, over 75% seen once. Sequenced input: PBMCs. The receptors derive from a man in his 70s with CD4+ T-cell large granular lymphocyte leukemia. CDR3s include the opening cysteine and the closing phenylalanine or tryptophan. D genes are given only for firm matches.

>TRBD1|TRBV7-9
CASSSTGVYEQYF
>NA|TRBV7-2
CASSLGGLNYGYTF
>TRBD1|TRBV5-4
CASRTGTVSTDTQYF
>NA|TRBV5-1
CASSLEVGAWGTEAFF
>TRBD1|TRBV28
CASKRTGGGGSPLHF
>NA|TRBV20-1
CSARDGYEQYF
>NA|TRBV6-1
CASIGDGSSYEQYF
>NA|TRBV19
CASRTLGSEQYF
>TRBD1|TRBV4-1
CASSQDRTGWTGELFF
>TRBD2|TRBV5-1
CASSLPSGSYEQYF
>NA|TRBV29-1
CSVQGSTPDQPQHF
>TRBD2|TRBV28
CASSLGTSGYDTQYF
>NA|TRBV5-1
CASSLYQQETQYF
>TRBD1|TRBV10-2
CASSGADRVWEQYF
>NA|TRBV7-8
CASSLVGRGNTIYF
>NA|TRBV27
CASMAGTNTGELFF
>NA|TRBV5-1
CASSTRTGNTGELFF
>TRBD1|TRBV11-2
CASSSRQGPYEQYF
>TRBD1|TRBV7-9
CASSRWTGGFEKLFF
>NA|TRBV28
CATGGPSTDTQYF
>NA|TRBV28
CASSTSGLGELSGETQYF
>TRBD2|TRBV5-1
CASRTTSGSPKQFF
>NA|TRBV4-1
CASSMDGGVRLFF
>TRBD1|TRBV28
CASSSGDSYYGYTF
>TRBD1|TRBV5-1
CASSLGAGGGTNEKLFF
>NA|TRBV27
CASSSRGSTEAFF
>NA|TRBV29-1
CSGGGSSYEQYF
>NA|TRBV29-1
CSVEGSGYEQYF